One sample yielded the 23 T cell receptor beta chains listed below, sequenced in a study of blood T cell repertoires in COVID-19. This table comes from immunoSEQ multiplex PCR, and its TCRdb copy is limited to in-frame clones, with some not included. This table has some 320,000 clones, around nine tenths appearing once. Sample: PBMCs or T cells enriched from blood (not recorded which). The receptors come from a man in his 60s who had recovered from COVID-19.

The J gene is TRBJ2-1, the V gene TRBV3-1 (or the pseudogene TRBV3-2); 10 positions match TRBD2. CDR3 length: 17 amino acids. V shed 1 base, J shed 4 bases, and the junction held 7 bases outside the gene matches. The germline CDR1 and CDR2 sequences are LGHDT and YNNKEL (reference sequence). As DNA, the CDR3 is TGTGCCAGCAGCCAAGTAGGCGTAGCGGGGGGTTACAATGAGCAGTTCTTC. It encodes CASSQVGVAGGYNEQFF.

The chain joins TRBV3-1 (or the pseudogene TRBV3-2) to TRBJ2-5; 9 positions agree with TRBD1. CDR3 length: 15 residues. Germline assignment: CDR1 LGHDT and CDR2 YNNKEL (reference sequence). V trimming: 6 bases; J trimming: 4 bases; junction bases outside the gene matches: 9. DNA for the CDR3: TGTGCCAGCAGGCTACTAGGACAGGGGACAGAGACCCAGTACTTC. It encodes CASRLLGQGTETQYF.

The chain combines TRBV20-1 with TRBJ1-2; D call uncertain. Germline V CDR1 and CDR2: DFQATT, SNEGSKA (reference sequence). V was shortened by 7 bases and J by 8 bases, with 14 bases between the two germline ends. The CDR3 contains 11 residues. CDR3 residues: CSVGRSNGYTF. In DNA form, the CDR3 reads TGCAGTGTTGGCAGGTCCAACGGCTACACCTTC.

The chain is built from TRBV7-9 and TRBJ2-1, with 10 bases that match TRBD2. The CDR3 totals 16 residues. The trim removed 2 bases at V and 9 bases at J, leaving 10 bases unmatched. CDR1 and CDR2 from the germline V gene are SEHNR and FQNEAQ (reference sequence). The CDR3 here is CASSLPAGGPVGEQFF. The DNA for the CDR3 is TGTGCCAGCAGCTTACCAGCGGGGGGGCCGGTGGGTGAGCAGTTCTTC.

This clone was seen only a few times. The chain recombines TRBV5-4 with TRBJ2-1; D is perhaps TRBD2 (6 bases). The V end was cut by 9 bases, the J end by 10 bases, with 20 bases between. Germline CDR1 SGHNT, CDR2 YYREEE (reference sequence). The CDR3 runs 13 residues. DNA for the CDR3: TGTGCCACCGTTATGGAGGGCATTTCGGAGCAGTTCTTC. Translation gives CATVMEGISEQFF.

This clone came up once. This chain joins TRBV28 and TRBJ2-1, with 12 bases lining up with TRBD2. CDR1 and CDR2 from the germline V gene are MDHEN and SYDVKM. The CDR3 runs 15 residues. Trimming took 3 bases from V and 7 from J; bases not matched to a gene: 4. Here the CDR3 DNA reads TGTGCCAGCAGTTTGATACTAGCGGGGGGAAATGAGCAGTTCTTC. Amino acid sequence: CASSLILAGGNEQFF.

The chain carries TRBV30 and TRBJ1-1; D is unclear. CDR3 length: 11 amino acids. Per the germline V gene, CDR1 is GTSNPN and CDR2 is SVGIG (reference sequence). The ends were cut back, 5 bases at V and 7 bases at J, with 11 bases in the middle. In DNA, the CDR3 is TGTGCCTGGGGATTAGGGAGTGAAGCTTTCTTT. Amino acids: CAWGLGSEAFF.

The rearrangement links TRBV5-1 to TRBJ2-3; D is uncertain. V dropped 0 bases and J dropped 2 bases, with 7 bases sitting between them. CDR1 and CDR2 (germline): SGHRS, YFSETQ. The CDR3 is made up of 14 amino acids. In DNA, the CDR3 is TGCGCCAGCAGCTTGGGGCAGATCACAGATACGCAGTATTTT. It is translated as CASSLGQITDTQYF.

The chain carries TRBV5-1 and TRBJ1-2; 8 nucleotides match TRBD1. CDR1 and CDR2 (germline): SGHRS, YFSETQ. Losses at the gene ends were 4 bases for V and 8 bases for J; bases not matched to a gene: 10. This CDR3 is 14 amino acids long. The CDR3 bases are TGCGCCAGCAGCCCGGGACAGGCGGCACTGGGCTACACCTTC. This translates into CASSPGQAALGYTF. Together with reference TRBV5-1 and TRBJ1-2, the CDR3 gives the full variable domain: KAGVTQTPRYLIKTRGQQVTLSCSPISGHRSVSWYQQTPGQGLQFLFEYFSETQRNKGNFPGRFSGRQFSNSRSEMNVSTLELGDSALYLCASSPGQAALGYTFGSGTRLTVV.

This rearrangement joins TRBV5-1 to TRBJ1-1, with TRBD1 matching over 9 bases. Germline CDR1 reads SGHRS; CDR2 reads YFSETQ. V dropped 4 bases and J dropped 0; count of bases not matched to a gene: 4. There are 15 residues in the CDR3. Here the CDR3 DNA reads TGCGCCAGCAGCAGGGGACAGGGATTGAACACTGAAGCTTTCTTT. This encodes CASSRGQGLNTEAFF.

The V and J genes are TRBV5-4 and TRBJ2-7; 10 bases agree with TRBD1. The CDR3 covers 15 residues. In germline, CDR1 is SGHNT, CDR2 YYREEE (reference sequence). The V and J ends lost 4 bases and 2 bases, in that order; junction bases with no gene match: 6. The CDR3 spells CASSGGGTGAYEQYF. CDR3 DNA sequence: TGTGCCAGCAGCGGTGGCGGGACAGGGGCCTACGAGCAGTACTTC.

The J gene is TRBJ1-6, the V gene TRBV3-1 (or the pseudogene TRBV3-2); tentative D call: TRBD1 (6 bases). CDR3 length: 14 amino acids. In germline, CDR1 is LGHDT, CDR2 YNNKEL (reference sequence). V lost 5 bases and J lost 6, with 11 bases in between. The CDR3, as DNA: TGTGCCAGCAGCGGGGGCAGTATTAATTCACCCCTCCACTTT. Amino acids: CASSGGSINSPLHF.

About this clone itself: Different DNA sequences within this sample yield the same CDR3. The chain links TRBV18 to TRBJ2-7, with no clear D. V was clipped by 3 bases and J by 0 bases, with 3 bases between them. The V gene's germline CDR1 is KGHSH and CDR2 LQKENI. The CDR3 is 12 residues long. The CDR3 DNA is TGTGCCAGCTCACCTAGCTCCTACGAGCAGTACTTC. Encoded protein: CASSPSSYEQYF.

This chain connects TRBV2 to TRBJ2-1, with D tentatively TRBD2 (6 bases). Looked up from germline, CDR1 is SNHLY and CDR2 is FYNNEI. The V gene lost 7 bases and the J gene lost 1 base, with 11 bases spanning the gap. This CDR3 is built from 14 residues. CDR3 nucleotides: TGTGCCAGCACGCGGGAAGATTCCTACAATGAGCAGTTCTTC. This codes for CASTREDSYNEQFF.

The V and J genes are TRBV28 and TRBJ1-5, with D perhaps matching TRBD1 (5 bases). The CDR3 totals 13 residues. V lost 6 bases and J 14 bases, leaving 20 bases between the germline ends. From germline, CDR1 is MDHEN and CDR2 SYDVKM. This CDR3 reads CASRYGSSGTEHF. CDR3 bases: TGTGCCAGCAGATACGGATCGTCCGGGACTGAGCATTTT.

The rearrangement uses TRBV24-1 and TRBJ2-2; no firm D call. Trimming stripped 4 bases from V and 8 bases from J, with 22 bases between. The CDR3 is made up of 17 amino acids. Germline V gene sequence: CDR1 KGHDR, CDR2 SFDVKD. The DNA for the CDR3 is TGTGCCACCAGTGACCCTGCGAGGCCAAGTGCCCCGGGGGAGCTGTTTTTT. Amino acids: CATSDPARPSAPGELFF.

V is TRBV2 and J is TRBJ2-5; possibly TRBD2 for D (6 bases). The germline CDR1 and CDR2 sequences are SNHLY and FYNNEI. The CDR3 runs to 13 residues. Trimming stripped 6 bases from V and 5 bases from J, with 13 bases between. CDR3 amino acids: CASRRDFRETQYF. In nucleotides, the CDR3 is TGTGCCAGCAGGCGGGACTTTCGGGAGACCCAGTACTTC. Complete variable domain (other parts from reference TRBV2 and TRBJ2-5): EPEVTQTPSHQVTQMGQEVILRCVPISNHLYFYWYRQILGQKVEFLVSFYNNEISEKSEIFDDQFSVERPDGSNFTLKIRSTKLEDSAMYFCASRRDFRETQYFGPGTRLLVL.

The chain employs TRBV9 and TRBJ1-2, with D maybe TRBD1 (5 bases). The CDR3 length is 14 residues. The germline V gene encodes CDR1 SGDLS and CDR2 YYNGEE. V was trimmed by 6 bases and J by 7 bases, leaving 19 bases between them. CDR3 protein: CASTRTRQSAGYTF. The CDR3 DNA reads TGTGCCAGCACCCGTACGAGACAGTCGGCTGGCTACACCTTC.

The CDR3 nucleotides read TGCGCCAGCAGCTTGGGGGACAGGGTTCACGAGCAGTACTTC. It specifies CASSLGDRVHEQYF. The chain has TRBV5-1 and TRBJ2-7, with 9 bases that match TRBD1. Losses at the gene ends were 0 bases for V and 5 bases for J; bases not matched to a gene: 3. CDR3 size: 14 residues. Germline V lookup: CDR1 SGHRS, CDR2 YFSETQ.

The chain has TRBV9 and TRBJ2-1; tentatively, D is TRBD1 (6 bases). Trimming stripped 0 bases from V and 1 base from J, with 11 bases between. CDR3 length: 16 amino acids. The germline gives CDR1 SGDLS, CDR2 YYNGEE. CDR3 sequence (DNA): TGTGCCAGCAGCGTAGGTGGCAGGGGTTCCTACAATGAGCAGTTCTTC. Amino acid sequence: CASSVGGRGSYNEQFF. The full variable domain, completed using reference TRBV9 and TRBJ2-1, is DSGVTQTPKHLITATGQRVTLRCSPRSGDLSVYWYQQSLDQGLQFLIQYYNGEERAKGNILERFSAQQFPDLHSELNLSSLELGDSALYFCASSVGGRGSYNEQFFGPGTRLTVL.

This clone has just one count. J is TRBJ1-2 and V is TRBV19; 8 bases match TRBD1. With 9 bases clipped from V and 6 bases from J, the junction kept 6 bases outside the gene matches. Germline lookup yields CDR1 LNHDA and CDR2 SQIVND (reference sequence). The CDR3 has 12 residues. The CDR3 DNA reads TGTGCCAGCAACTCCAGGGGGCATGGCTACACCTTC. This codes for CASNSRGHGYTF.

The table lists this clone with a few counts. The CDR3 DNA is TGCAGCGTTGGGCAGGGAAAAGAGCAGTACTTC. Translation gives CSVGQGKEQYF. The V call is TRBV29-1, the J call TRBJ2-7; tentative D call: TRBD1 (5 bases). Germline CDR1 reads SQVTM; CDR2 reads ANQGSEA. This CDR3 has 11 amino acids. V dropped 4 bases and J dropped 7 bases, with 11 bases sitting between them.

V gene TRBV18 combines with J gene TRBJ1-2, with 8 bases aligning to TRBD1. In germline, CDR1 is KGHSH, CDR2 LQKENI. V dropped 3 bases and J dropped 6; count of bases not matched to a gene: 9. The CDR3 runs to 15 residues. The CDR3 DNA is TGTGCCAGCTCACCGGGGACAGGCCGGACTGATGGCTACACCTTC. Translated, it gives CASSPGTGRTDGYTF.